This TCR beta chain derives from a study of blood T cell repertoires in COVID-19. Across the whole study: COVID-19 samples from acute and convalescent phases originated in the United States, Italy and Spain. PBMCs, B-cell-depleted T cells, or T cells were the source of the cDNA or gDNA that made up the material.

Seattle's enrolled individuals joined amid active infection and were then monitored longitudinally. Germline CDR1 and CDR2: MNHEY and SVGAGI. V was clipped by 6 bases and J by 5 bases, with 17 bases between them. CDR3 size: 15 residues. Authors' processing steps: Quantification of nucleated cells was approximated via reference gene primer amplification. TCRdb's table, derived via immunoSEQ multiplex PCR, lists solely in-frame clones and lacks some. V and J calls and clone size come straight from that table; D and trimming were deduced from the DNA. The sample has roughly 160,000 clones, 70% to 90% seen once.

The sample consisted of peripheral blood. This clonotype was sampled from a woman of 80 years or more with COVID-19, enrolled during active disease. The chain has TRBV6-5 and TRBJ1-5, with D unresolved. The CDR3 DNA is TGTGCCAGCAGCTTAAATCGGGGTATGGATCAGCCCCAGCATTTT. Translation gives CASSLNRGMDQPQHF.